This is a list of T cell receptor beta chains from one sample in a study of blood T cell repertoires in COVID-19. TCRdb's table, derived via immunoSEQ multiplex PCR, lists solely in-frame clones and lacks some. Of roughly 150,000 clones in the sample, over 70% were seen once. The material sequenced was PBMCs or T cells enriched from blood (not recorded which). All receptors derive from a man aged 65-85 years who had been exposed to COVID-19. Both conserved end residues are part of each CDR3. The D gene is left open where the match is weak. Clone size is stated in some rows and not others, as once, few, many or a class when expanded.

d_call	v_call	j_call	clone_size	cdr3_nt	cdr3_aa
NA	TRBV27	TRBJ1-5	NA	TGTGCCAGCAGTTCCCCGGGCAATCAGCCCCAGCATTTT	CASSSPGNQPQHF
NA	TRBV19	TRBJ2-5	NA	TGTGCCAGTAGCCGACAGGGAGGCGAGACCCAGTACTTC	CASSRQGGETQYF
TRBD1	TRBV5-6	TRBJ1-2	NA	TGTGCCAGCAGCTTGGCGGGACAGACGCGTAACTATGGCTACACCTTC	CASSLAGQTRNYGYTF
NA	TRBV12-3/TRBV12-4	TRBJ1-6	NA	TGTGCCAGCAGTTTGGCGGGGTTGAGACCCCTCCACTTT	CASSLAGLRPLHF
TRBD1	TRBV10-2	TRBJ2-7	NA	TGCGCCAGCTCCGGTAAAGCAGGGGGCTACGAGCAGTACTTC	CASSGKAGGYEQYF
NA	TRBV19	TRBJ1-5	once	TGTGCCAGTAGTATTCTGGCTCAGCAGCCCCAGCATTTT	CASSILAQQPQHF
NA	TRBV5-1	TRBJ2-2	NA	TGCGCCGGCGGGACGGGCACCGGGGAGCTGTTTTTT	CAGGTGTGELFF
NA	TRBV7-9	TRBJ2-2	NA	TGTGCCAGCAGCACCGCTCTAAGGGGCACCGGGGAGCTGTTTTTT	CASSTALRGTGELFF
NA	TRBV9	TRBJ1-6	NA	TGTGCCAGCAGCGCCGTCACAGGGTTCTCACCCCTCCACTTT	CASSAVTGFSPLHF
NA	TRBV18	TRBJ2-5	NA	TGTACCAGCTCGCTGGACAGTGGGGAGACCCAGTACTTC	CTSSLDSGETQYF
NA	TRBV6-5	TRBJ1-5	NA	TGTGCCAGCAGACCCGGACAAACGAGCAATCAGCCCCAGCATTTT	CASRPGQTSNQPQHF
NA	TRBV3-1/TRBV3-2	TRBJ2-1	few	TGTGCCAGCAGCCTCGCCAGGGGGGCATTCGATGAGCAGTTCTTC	CASSLARGAFDEQFF
NA	TRBV10-3	TRBJ2-3	NA	TGTGCCACCGCGGCGGGAAGCACAGATACGCAGTATTTT	CATAAGSTDTQYF
TRBD2	TRBV7-2	TRBJ2-4	NA	TGTGCCAGCAGCTTTCTGGGACTTCGAACTAGCGGGAAAGACATTCAGTACTTC	CASSFLGLRTSGKDIQYF
NA	TRBV7-2	TRBJ1-5	NA	TGTGCCAGCAGCTTAGGGCGGAGCAATCAGCCCCAGCATTTT	CASSLGRSNQPQHF
TRBD2	TRBV3-1/TRBV3-2	TRBJ2-5	NA	TGTGCCAGCAGCCAAGGCGGGACTAGCCGGGGGGAGACCCAGTACTTC	CASSQGGTSRGETQYF
NA	TRBV5-6	TRBJ2-2	NA	TGTGCCAGCTACTTGGATCGCCAGCCGAGGGCCGGGGAGCTGTTTTTT	CASYLDRQPRAGELFF
NA	TRBV25-1	TRBJ1-1	NA	TGTGCCAGCAGTGACTTATGGGCAATGAACACTGAAGCTTTCTTT	CASSDLWAMNTEAFF
TRBD2	TRBV6-2/TRBV6-3	TRBJ2-5	NA	TGTGCCAGCAGTTACGATGGCCTAGCGGGAGGAACCCAGTACTTC	CASSYDGLAGGTQYF
TRBD1	TRBV5-4	TRBJ1-6	few	TGTGCCAGCAGCTTGGATAGGGACAGCAATAATTCACCCCTCCACTTT	CASSLDRDSNNSPLHF
TRBD2	TRBV5-1	TRBJ2-1	NA	TGCGCCAGCAGCTTGGCTGGCGGGAGTAATATAAATGAGCAGTTCTTC	CASSLAGGSNINEQFF
TRBD2	TRBV19	TRBJ2-7	NA	TGTGCCAGTAGGGGGGACTATTACGAGCAGTACTTC	CASRGDYYEQYF
NA	TRBV27	TRBJ2-2	NA	TGTGCCAGCAGTTTAGCAGGGGCCAACACCGGGGAGCTGTTTTTT	CASSLAGANTGELFF
NA	TRBV6-4	TRBJ2-1	NA	TGTGCCAGCAGTCGGTTAGCTAGCAACAATGAGCAGTTCTTC	CASSRLASNNEQFF
TRBD2	TRBV7-2	TRBJ2-5	NA	TGTGCCAGCAGCTCTGGACTAGCGGGAGCCCAAAGTGAGACCCAGTACTTC	CASSSGLAGAQSETQYF
NA	TRBV11-2	TRBJ1-2	NA	TGTGCCAGCAGCTCGTTCGGACCGGAGGGCTATGGCTACACCTTC	CASSSFGPEGYGYTF
NA	TRBV11-2	TRBJ1-1	once	TGTGCCAGCAGCTTACAGGGAAACACTGAAGCTTTCTTT	CASSLQGNTEAFF
NA	TRBV18	TRBJ2-1	NA	TGTGCCAGCTCTCGCCTAGATGAGCAGTTCTTC	CASSRLDEQFF
NA	TRBV7-9	TRBJ2-5	NA	TGTGCCAGCAGCCCCTCCTGGGCTGGGGAGACCCAGTACTTC	CASSPSWAGETQYF
NA	TRBV19	TRBJ1-2	few	TGTGCCAGTAGTATAGTCACGGGGAACTATGGCTACACCTTC	CASSIVTGNYGYTF
NA	TRBV12-3/TRBV12-4	TRBJ2-2	NA	TGTGCCAGCAGTTTAATGGGCGCCGGGGAGCTGTTTTTT	CASSLMGAGELFF
TRBD1	TRBV5-4	TRBJ2-3	once	TGTGCCAGCAGCTCCGGACAGGGAATTGGCACAGATACGCAGTATTTT	CASSSGQGIGTDTQYF
TRBD1	TRBV2	TRBJ1-4	NA	TGTGCCAGCAGCGGGACAGAGGGTAGGACTGAAAAACTGTTTTTT	CASSGTEGRTEKLFF
NA	TRBV28	TRBJ1-5	once	TGTGCCAGCAGCCCGGGTTCAGCTAGTCAGCCCCAGCATTTT	CASSPGSASQPQHF
NA	TRBV18	TRBJ1-4	few	TGTGCCAGCTCAGAAGTAGCAACTAATGAAAAACTGTTTTTT	CASSEVATNEKLFF
NA	TRBV18	TRBJ1-3	NA	TGTGCCAGCTCACCCTTACAGAGCTCTGGAAACACCATATATTTT	CASSPLQSSGNTIYF
NA	TRBV28	TRBJ1-5	NA	TGTGCCAGCAGTTTCGGCAATCAGCCCCAGCATTTT	CASSFGNQPQHF
NA	TRBV19	TRBJ2-3	NA	TGTGCCAGTAGTATTAAGGGGTACACAGATACGCAGTATTTT	CASSIKGYTDTQYF
NA	TRBV2	TRBJ1-2	NA	TGTGCCAGCGTAGGGGGAGCAAACTATGGCTACACCTTC	CASVGGANYGYTF
TRBD2	TRBV4-2	TRBJ2-5	NA	TGTGCCAGCAGCCAAGAGCGGGGGGGCCAAGAGACCCAGTACTTC	CASSQERGGQETQYF
NA	TRBV19	TRBJ2-3	NA	TGTGCCAGTAGTAGAGGCACAGATACGCAGTATTTT	CASSRGTDTQYF
NA	TRBV28	TRBJ1-2	few	TGTGCCAGCAGTCCTGGGACTTCAGGCTATGGCTACACCTTC	CASSPGTSGYGYTF
TRBD1	TRBV6-5	TRBJ1-1	many	TGTGCCAGCAGACACGACAGGGCCACTGAAGCTTTCTTT	CASRHDRATEAFF
NA	TRBV28	TRBJ2-7	NA	TGTGCCAGCTTACCTGGGACTGCGGGCCTCTACGAGCAGTACTTC	CASLPGTAGLYEQYF
NA	TRBV15	TRBJ1-1	NA	TGTGCCACCAGCAGATCGCAGGGGATGAACACTGAAGCTTTCTTT	CATSRSQGMNTEAFF
NA	TRBV9	TRBJ1-2	NA	TGTGCCAGCAGCCCCCGGGGGGGGCCCTATGGCTACACCTTC	CASSPRGGPYGYTF
TRBD2	TRBV5-6	TRBJ2-7	NA	TGTGCCAGCAGCGAGAATAGCGGGAGAGCCACCTACGAGCAGTACTTC	CASSENSGRATYEQYF
TRBD1	TRBV7-2	TRBJ1-1	few	TGTGCCAGCAGCCCACGCCGACAGGGGACAAACACTGAAGCTTTCTTT	CASSPRRQGTNTEAFF
TRBD1	TRBV6-2/TRBV6-3	TRBJ1-6	NA	TGTGCCAGCAGTCACCGGACAGGAGGGAATTCACCCCTCCACTTT	CASSHRTGGNSPLHF